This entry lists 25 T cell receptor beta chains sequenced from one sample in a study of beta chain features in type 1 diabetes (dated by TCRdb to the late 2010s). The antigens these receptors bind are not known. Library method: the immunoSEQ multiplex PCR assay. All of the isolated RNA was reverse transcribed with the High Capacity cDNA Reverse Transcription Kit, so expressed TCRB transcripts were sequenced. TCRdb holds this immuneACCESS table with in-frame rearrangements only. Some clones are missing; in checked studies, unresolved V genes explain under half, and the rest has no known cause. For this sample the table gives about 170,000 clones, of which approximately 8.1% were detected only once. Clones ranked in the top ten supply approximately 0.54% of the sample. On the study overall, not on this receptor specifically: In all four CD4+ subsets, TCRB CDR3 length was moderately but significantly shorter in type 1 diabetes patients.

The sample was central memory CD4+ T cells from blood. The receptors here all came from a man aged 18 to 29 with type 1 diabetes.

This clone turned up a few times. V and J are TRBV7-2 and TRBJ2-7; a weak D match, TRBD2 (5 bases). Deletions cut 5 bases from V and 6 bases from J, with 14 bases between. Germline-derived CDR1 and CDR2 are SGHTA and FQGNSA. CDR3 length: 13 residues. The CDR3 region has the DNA TGTGCCAGCAGCCTGCACGAGGGTGGCGAGCAGTACTTC. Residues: CASSLHEGGEQYF.

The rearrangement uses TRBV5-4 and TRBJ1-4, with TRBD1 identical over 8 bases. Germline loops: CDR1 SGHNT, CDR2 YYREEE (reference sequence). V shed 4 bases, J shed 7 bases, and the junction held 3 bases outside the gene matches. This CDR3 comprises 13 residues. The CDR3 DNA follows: TGTGCCAGCAGCCCCGACAGGGGTGAAAAACTGTTTTTT. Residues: CASSPDRGEKLFF.

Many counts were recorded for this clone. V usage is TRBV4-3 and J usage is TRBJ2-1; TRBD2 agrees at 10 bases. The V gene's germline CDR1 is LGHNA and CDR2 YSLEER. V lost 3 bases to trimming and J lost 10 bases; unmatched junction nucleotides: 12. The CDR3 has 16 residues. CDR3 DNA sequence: TGCGCCAGCAGCCAGCAACTAGCGGGGCACGTGTCAGAGCAGTTCTTC. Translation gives CASSQQLAGHVSEQFF.

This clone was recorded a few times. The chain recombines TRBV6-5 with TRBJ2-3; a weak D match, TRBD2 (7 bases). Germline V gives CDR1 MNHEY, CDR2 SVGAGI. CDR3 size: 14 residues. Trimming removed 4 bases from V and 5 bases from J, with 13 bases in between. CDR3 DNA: TGTGCCAGCAGTTTTGGGGGGGCTGGAGATACGCAGTATTTT. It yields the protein CASSFGGAGDTQYF.

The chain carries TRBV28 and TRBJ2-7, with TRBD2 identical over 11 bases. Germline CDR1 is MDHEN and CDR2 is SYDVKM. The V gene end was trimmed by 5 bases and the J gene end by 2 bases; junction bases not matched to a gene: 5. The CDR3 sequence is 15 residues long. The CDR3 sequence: CASSPWTSGPYEQYF. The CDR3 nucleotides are TGTGCCAGCAGTCCGTGGACTAGCGGGCCCTACGAGCAGTACTTC.

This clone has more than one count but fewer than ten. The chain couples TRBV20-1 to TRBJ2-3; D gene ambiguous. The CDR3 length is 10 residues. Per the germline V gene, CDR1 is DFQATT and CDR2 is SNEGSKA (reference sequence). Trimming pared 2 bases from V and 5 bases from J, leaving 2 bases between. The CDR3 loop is CSARRDTQYF. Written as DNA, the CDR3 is TGCAGTGCTAGACGAGATACGCAGTATTTT.

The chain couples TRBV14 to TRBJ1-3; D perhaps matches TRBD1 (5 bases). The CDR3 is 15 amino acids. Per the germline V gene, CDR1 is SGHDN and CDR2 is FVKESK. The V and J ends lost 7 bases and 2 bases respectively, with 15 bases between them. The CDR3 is CASTLGAAPGNTIYF. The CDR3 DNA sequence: TGTGCCAGCACCCTTGGGGCAGCTCCTGGAAACACCATATATTTT.

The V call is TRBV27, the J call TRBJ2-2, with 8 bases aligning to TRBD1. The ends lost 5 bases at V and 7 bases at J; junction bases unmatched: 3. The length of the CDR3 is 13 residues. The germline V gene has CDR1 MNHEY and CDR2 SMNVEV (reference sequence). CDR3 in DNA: TGTGCCAGCAGTGTCAGGGGGCGCGGGGAGCTGTTTTTT. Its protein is CASSVRGRGELFF.

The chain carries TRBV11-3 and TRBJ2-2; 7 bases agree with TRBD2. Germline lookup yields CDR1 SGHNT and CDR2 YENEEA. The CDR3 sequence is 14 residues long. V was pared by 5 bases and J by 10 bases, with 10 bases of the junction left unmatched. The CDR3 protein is CASSPVSGPKELFF. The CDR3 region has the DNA TGTGCCAGCAGCCCCGTTAGCGGGCCCAAGGAGCTGTTTTTT.

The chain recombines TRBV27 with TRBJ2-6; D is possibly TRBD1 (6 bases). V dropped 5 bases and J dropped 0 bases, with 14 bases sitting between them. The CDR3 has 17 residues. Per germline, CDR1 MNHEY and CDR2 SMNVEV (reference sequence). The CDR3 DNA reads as TGTGCCAGCAGTCCTGGACAGTACAGCTCTGGGGCCAACGTCCTGACTTTC. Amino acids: CASSPGQYSSGANVLTF.

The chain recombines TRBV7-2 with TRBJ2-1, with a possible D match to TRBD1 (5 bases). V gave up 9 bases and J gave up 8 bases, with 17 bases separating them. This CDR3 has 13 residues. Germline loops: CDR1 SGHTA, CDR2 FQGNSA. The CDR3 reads CASGPGYRDEQFF. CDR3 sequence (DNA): TGTGCCAGTGGTCCAGGGTATAGGGATGAGCAGTTCTTC.

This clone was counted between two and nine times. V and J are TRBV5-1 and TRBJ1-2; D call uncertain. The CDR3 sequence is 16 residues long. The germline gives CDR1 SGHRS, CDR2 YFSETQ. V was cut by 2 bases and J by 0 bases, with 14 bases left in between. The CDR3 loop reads CASSFVSASANYGYTF. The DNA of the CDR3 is TGCGCCAGCAGCTTCGTTTCCGCTTCAGCTAACTATGGCTACACCTTC.

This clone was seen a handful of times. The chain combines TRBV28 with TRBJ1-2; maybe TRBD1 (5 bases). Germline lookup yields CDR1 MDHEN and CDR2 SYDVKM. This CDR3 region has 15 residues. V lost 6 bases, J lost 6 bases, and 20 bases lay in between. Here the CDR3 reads CASRAPGTGVNGYTF. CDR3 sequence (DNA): TGTGCCAGCAGGGCACCCGGGACTGGGGTAAATGGCTACACCTTC.

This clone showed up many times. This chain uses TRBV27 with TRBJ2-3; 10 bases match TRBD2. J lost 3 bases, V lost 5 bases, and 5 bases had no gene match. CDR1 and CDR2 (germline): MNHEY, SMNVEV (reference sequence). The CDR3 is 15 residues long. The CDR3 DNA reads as TGTGCCAGCAGTCCGAATAGCGGGGGGACAGATACGCAGTATTTT. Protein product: CASSPNSGGTDTQYF.

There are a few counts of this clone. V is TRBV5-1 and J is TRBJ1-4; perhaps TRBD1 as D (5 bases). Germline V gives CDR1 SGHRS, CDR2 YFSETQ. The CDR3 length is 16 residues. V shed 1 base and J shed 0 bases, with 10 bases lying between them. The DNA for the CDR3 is TGCGCCAGCAGCTTGCTGACAGCTGCAACTAATGAAAAACTGTTTTTT. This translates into CASSLLTAATNEKLFF.

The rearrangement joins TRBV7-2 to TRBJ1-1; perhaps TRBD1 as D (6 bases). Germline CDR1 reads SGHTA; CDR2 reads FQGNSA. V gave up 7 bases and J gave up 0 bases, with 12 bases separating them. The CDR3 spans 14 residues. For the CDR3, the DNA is TGTGCCAGCACCCGAGACAGGATGAACACTGAAGCTTTCTTT. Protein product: CASTRDRMNTEAFF.

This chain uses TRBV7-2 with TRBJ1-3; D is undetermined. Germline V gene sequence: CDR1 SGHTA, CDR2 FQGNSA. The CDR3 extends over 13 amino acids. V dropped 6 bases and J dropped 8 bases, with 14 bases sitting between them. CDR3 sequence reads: CASSTLVRDTIYF. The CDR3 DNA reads TGTGCCAGCAGTACACTCGTCCGGGACACCATATATTTT.

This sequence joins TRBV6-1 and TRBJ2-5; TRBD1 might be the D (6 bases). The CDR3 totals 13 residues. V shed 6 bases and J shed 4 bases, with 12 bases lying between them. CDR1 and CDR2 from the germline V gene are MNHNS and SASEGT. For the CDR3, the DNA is TGTGCCAGCAGCTCGAGGGGGTTAGAGACCCAGTACTTC. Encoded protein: CASSSRGLETQYF.

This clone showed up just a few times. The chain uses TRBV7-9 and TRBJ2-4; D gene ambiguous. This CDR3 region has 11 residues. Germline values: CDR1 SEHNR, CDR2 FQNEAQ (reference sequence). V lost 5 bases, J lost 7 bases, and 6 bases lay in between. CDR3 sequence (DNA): TGTGCCAGCAGCCTCAGGAACATTCAGTACTTC. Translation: CASSLRNIQYF.

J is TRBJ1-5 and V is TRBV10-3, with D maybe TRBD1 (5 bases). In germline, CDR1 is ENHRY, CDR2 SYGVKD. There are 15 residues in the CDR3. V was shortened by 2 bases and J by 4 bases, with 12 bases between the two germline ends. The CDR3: CAISEGGRQNQPQHF. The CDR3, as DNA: TGTGCCATCAGTGAGGGGGGGAGGCAGAATCAGCCCCAGCATTTT.

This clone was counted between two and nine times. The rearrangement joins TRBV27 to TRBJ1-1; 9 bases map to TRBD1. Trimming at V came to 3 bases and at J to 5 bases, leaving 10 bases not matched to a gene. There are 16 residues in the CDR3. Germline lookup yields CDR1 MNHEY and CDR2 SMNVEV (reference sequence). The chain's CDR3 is CASSLGSYRGLTEAFF. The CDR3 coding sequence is TGTGCCAGCAGTTTGGGATCATACAGGGGGCTGACTGAAGCTTTCTTT.

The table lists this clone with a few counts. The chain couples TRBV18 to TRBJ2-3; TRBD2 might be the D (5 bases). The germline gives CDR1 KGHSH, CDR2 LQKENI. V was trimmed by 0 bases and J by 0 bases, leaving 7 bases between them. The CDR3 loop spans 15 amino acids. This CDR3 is CASSPPGGSTDTQYF. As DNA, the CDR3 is TGTGCCAGCTCACCACCCGGCGGGAGCACAGATACGCAGTATTTT.

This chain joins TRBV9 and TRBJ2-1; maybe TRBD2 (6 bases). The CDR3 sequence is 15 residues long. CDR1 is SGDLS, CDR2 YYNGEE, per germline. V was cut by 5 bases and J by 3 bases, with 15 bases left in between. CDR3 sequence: CASSLRRAGYNEQFF. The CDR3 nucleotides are TGTGCCAGCAGTCTCCGGAGGGCGGGCTACAATGAGCAGTTCTTC. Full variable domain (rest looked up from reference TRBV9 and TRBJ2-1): DSGVTQTPKHLITATGQRVTLRCSPRSGDLSVYWYQQSLDQGLQFLIQYYNGEERAKGNILERFSAQQFPDLHSELNLSSLELGDSALYFCASSLRRAGYNEQFFGPGTRLTVL.

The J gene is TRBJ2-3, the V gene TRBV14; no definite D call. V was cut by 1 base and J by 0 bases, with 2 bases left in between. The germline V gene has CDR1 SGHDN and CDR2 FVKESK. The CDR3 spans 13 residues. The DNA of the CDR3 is TGTGCCAGCAGCCAAGCTAGCACAGATACGCAGTATTTT. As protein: CASSQASTDTQYF. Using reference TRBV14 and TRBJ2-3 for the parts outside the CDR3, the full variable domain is EAGVTQFPSHSVIEKGQTVTLRCDPISGHDNLYWYRRVMGKEIKFLLHFVKESKQDESGMPNNRFLAERTGGTYSTLKVQPAELEDSGVYFCASSQASTDTQYFGPGTRLTVL.

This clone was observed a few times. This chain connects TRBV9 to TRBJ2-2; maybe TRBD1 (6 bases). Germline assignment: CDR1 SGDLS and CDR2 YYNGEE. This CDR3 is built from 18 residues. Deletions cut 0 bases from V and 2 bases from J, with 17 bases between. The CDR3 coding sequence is TGTGCCAGCAGCGTAGGAGGGGGACGGGTGTCTAACACCGGGGAGCTGTTTTTT. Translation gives CASSVGGGRVSNTGELFF.